The table lists the clone carrying this TCR beta chain with many counts. These data come from a study of T cells after yellow fever vaccination. Across the whole study: Preparation of the low-cell-number fractions used SMART-Seq v4 Ultra Low Input. Study-wide points: By day 5 rather than day 15, the secondary response had peaked, though it was weaker.

TCRdb re-called the 5' RACE reads with MiXCR, one entry per CDR3 protein. This table has tens of thousands of distinct CDR3 sequences, more than 6.5% appearing once. Germline values: CDR1 DFQATT, CDR2 SNEGSKA (reference sequence). This CDR3 is built from 14 residues. V lost 3 bases and J 4 bases, leaving 14 bases between the germline ends. The V call is TRBV20-1, the J call TRBJ2-3; tentative D call: TRBD1 (6 bases). The sample was PBMCs, either bulk or a sorted T-cell subset (CD4+, CD8+, memory, or dextramer-sorted; not recorded which), taken on the day of the first yellow fever vaccination. This clonotype was obtained from a man aged 18 to 35 who received the YFV17D yellow fever vaccine. The CDR3 region is CSARKGDTADTQYF. The CDR3 DNA follows: TGCAGTGCTAGGAAGGGGGACACTGCAGATACGCAGTATTTT.